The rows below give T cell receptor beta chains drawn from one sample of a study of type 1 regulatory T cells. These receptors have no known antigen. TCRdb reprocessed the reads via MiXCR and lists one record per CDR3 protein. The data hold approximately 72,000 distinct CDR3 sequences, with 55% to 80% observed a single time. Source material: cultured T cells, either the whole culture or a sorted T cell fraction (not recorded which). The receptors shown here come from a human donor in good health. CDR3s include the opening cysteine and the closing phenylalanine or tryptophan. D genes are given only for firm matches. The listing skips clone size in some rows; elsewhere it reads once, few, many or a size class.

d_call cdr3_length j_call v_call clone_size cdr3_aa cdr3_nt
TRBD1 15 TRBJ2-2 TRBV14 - CASSLRGTGAGELFF TGTGCCAGCAGCCTGCGAGGGACAGGGGCCGGGGAGCTGTTTTTT
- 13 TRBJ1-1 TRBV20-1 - CSSVPGFGTEAFF TGCAGTTCTGTCCCAGGGTTTGGCACTGAAGCTTTCTTT
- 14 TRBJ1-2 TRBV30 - CAWSAHADSYGYTF TGTGCCTGGAGTGCCCATGCGGACAGTTATGGCTACACCTTC
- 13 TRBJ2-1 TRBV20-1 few CSADDRSGNEQFF TGCAGTGCGGACGACAGATCGGGCAATGAGCAGTTCTTC
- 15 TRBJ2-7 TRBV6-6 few CASSYGAGITYEQYF TGTGCCAGCAGTTACGGGGCAGGTATAACCTACGAGCAGTACTTC
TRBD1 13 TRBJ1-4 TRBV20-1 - CSASTGGREKLFF TGCAGTGCTTCGACAGGGGGTAGAGAAAAACTGTTTTTT
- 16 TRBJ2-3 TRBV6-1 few CASSVSAGWGTDTQYF TGTGCCAGCAGTGTAAGCGCGGGATGGGGCACAGATACGCAGTATTTT
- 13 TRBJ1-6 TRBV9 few CASSVDMKSPLHF TGTGCCAGCAGCGTGGACATGAAATCACCCCTCCACTTT
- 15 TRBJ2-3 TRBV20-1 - CSARDLGTSTDTQYF TGCAGTGCTAGAGATTTGGGGACTAGCACAGATACGCAGTATTTT
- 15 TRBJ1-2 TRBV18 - CASSLDGMANYGYTF TGTGCCAGCTCACTGGACGGAATGGCGAACTATGGCTACACCTTC
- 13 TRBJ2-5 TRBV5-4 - CASSLFPGETQYF TGTGCCAGCAGCTTGTTCCCGGGAGAGACCCAGTACTTC
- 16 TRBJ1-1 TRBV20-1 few CSARDSRIQKDTEAFF TGCAGTGCTAGAGATTCGAGGATTCAGAAGGACACTGAAGCTTTCTTT
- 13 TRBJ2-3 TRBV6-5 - CASTPRGTDTQYF TGTGCCAGCACCCCCCGGGGCACAGATACGCAGTATTTT
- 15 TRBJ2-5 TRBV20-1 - CSAAHDSGHQETQYF TGCAGTGCTGCGCACGACAGTGGGCACCAAGAGACCCAGTACTTC
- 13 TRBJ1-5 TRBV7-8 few CASSLMRDQPQHF TGTGCCAGCAGCTTAATGAGGGATCAGCCCCAGCATTTT
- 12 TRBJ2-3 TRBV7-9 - CASSLVADTQYF TGTGCCAGCAGCTTAGTGGCAGATACGCAGTATTTT
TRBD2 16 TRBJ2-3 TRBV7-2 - CASSLAPGLASDTQYF TGTGCCAGCAGCTTAGCGCCGGGACTAGCGAGCGATACGCAGTATTTT
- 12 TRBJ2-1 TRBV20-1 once CSASRVYNEQFF TGCAGTGCTTCTAGGGTTTACAATGAGCAGTTCTTC
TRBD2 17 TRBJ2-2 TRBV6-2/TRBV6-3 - CASSSHTSGRDTGELFF TGTGCCAGCAGCTCACATACTAGCGGGAGAGACACCGGGGAGCTGTTTTTT
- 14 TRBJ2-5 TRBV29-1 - CSVEDRARGETQYF TGCAGCGTTGAAGATCGGGCCCGCGGAGAGACCCAGTACTTC
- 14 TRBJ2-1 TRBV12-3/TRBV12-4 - CASSFTVSHNEQFF TGTGCCAGCAGTTTTACGGTTTCTCACAATGAGCAGTTCTTC
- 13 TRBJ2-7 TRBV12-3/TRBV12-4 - CASSFKGNYEQYF TGTGCCAGCAGTTTCAAGGGGAACTACGAGCAGTACTTC
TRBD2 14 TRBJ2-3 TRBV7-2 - CASSRAGGTDTQYF TGTGCCAGCAGTCGAGCGGGAGGAACAGATACGCAGTATTTT
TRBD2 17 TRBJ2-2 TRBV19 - CASSIDIGGSHPGELFF TGTGCCAGTAGTATAGATATTGGCGGGAGCCACCCCGGGGAGCTGTTTTTT
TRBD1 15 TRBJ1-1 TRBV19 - CASSPQGFVATEAFF TGTGCCAGTAGCCCACAGGGGTTCGTTGCCACTGAAGCTTTCTTT
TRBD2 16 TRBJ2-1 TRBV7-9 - CASSSVSGRAYNEQFF TGTGCCAGCAGTAGCGTTAGCGGGAGGGCCTACAATGAGCAGTTCTTC
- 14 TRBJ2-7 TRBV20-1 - CSASGAQSSYEQYF TGCAGTGCTAGCGGTGCGCAGAGCTCCTACGAGCAGTACTTC
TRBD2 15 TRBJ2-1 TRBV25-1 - CASSDPSGVGHEQFF TGTGCCAGCAGTGATCCTAGCGGAGTGGGTCATGAGCAGTTCTTC
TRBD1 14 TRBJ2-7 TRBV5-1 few CASSLGQRPYEQYF TGCGCCAGCAGCCTGGGACAGCGGCCCTACGAGCAGTACTTC
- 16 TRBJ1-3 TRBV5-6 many CASSLNPGLSGNTIYF TGTGCCAGCAGCTTGAACCCAGGACTCTCTGGAAACACCATATATTTT
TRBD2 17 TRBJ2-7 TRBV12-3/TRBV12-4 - CASSSRPGLAGDHEQYF TGTGCCAGCAGTTCCCGACCCGGACTAGCGGGAGACCACGAGCAGTACTTC
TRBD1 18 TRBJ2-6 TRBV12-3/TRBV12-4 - CASSPGQGRPSGANVLTF TGTGCCAGCAGTCCCGGACAGGGTAGACCCTCTGGGGCCAACGTCCTGACTTTC
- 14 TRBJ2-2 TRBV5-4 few CASSGELFAGELFF TGTGCCAGCAGCGGGGAGTTGTTCGCCGGGGAGCTGTTTTTT
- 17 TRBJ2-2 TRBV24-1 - CATSPNTGTANTGELFF TGTGCCACCAGTCCCAACACCGGGACCGCGAACACCGGGGAGCTGTTTTTT
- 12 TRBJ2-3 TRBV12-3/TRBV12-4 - CASSWRTDTQYF TGTGCCAGCAGTTGGCGAACAGATACGCAGTATTTT
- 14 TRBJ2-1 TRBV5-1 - CASRVPAADNEQFF TGCGCCAGCAGAGTGCCAGCGGCAGACAATGAGCAGTTCTTC
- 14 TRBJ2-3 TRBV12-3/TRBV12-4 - CASSFGGRWDTQYF TGTGCCAGCAGTTTCGGGGGCCGTTGGGATACGCAGTATTTT
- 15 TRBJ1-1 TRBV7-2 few CASSSQQGGATEAFF TGTGCCAGCAGCTCTCAACAGGGCGGTGCCACTGAAGCTTTCTTT
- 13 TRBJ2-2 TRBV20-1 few CSARDPNTGELFF TGCAGTGCTAGAGATCCAAACACCGGGGAGCTGTTTTTT
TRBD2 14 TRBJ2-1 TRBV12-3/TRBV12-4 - CASSLRERGLSKFF TGTGCCAGCAGCTTAAGGGAGCGGGGTCTCTCGAAGTTCTTC
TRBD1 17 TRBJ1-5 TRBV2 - CASSDGVQGADNQPQHF TGTGCCAGCAGTGATGGCGTACAGGGGGCGGACAATCAGCCCCAGCATTTT
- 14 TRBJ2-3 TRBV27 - CASSVSRNTDTQYF TGTGCCAGCAGCGTCTCCCGGAACACAGATACGCAGTATTTT
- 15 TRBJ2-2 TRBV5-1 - CASSSDLGVTGELFF TGCGCCAGCAGCTCAGACCTGGGGGTCACCGGGGAGCTGTTTTTT
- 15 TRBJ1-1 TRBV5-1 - CASSFFTGKDTEAFF TGCGCCAGCAGCTTCTTTACAGGGAAGGACACTGAAGCTTTCTTT
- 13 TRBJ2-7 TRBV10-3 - CAISAPEGLKQYF TGTGCCATCAGTGCGCCGGAGGGGTTGAAGCAGTACTTC
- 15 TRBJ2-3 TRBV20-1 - CSARDKPGPTDTQYF TGCAGTGCTAGAGATAAGCCCGGGCCCACAGATACGCAGTATTTT
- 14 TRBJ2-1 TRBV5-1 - CASTGIGVRREQFF TGCGCCAGCACGGGGATCGGGGTTCGGCGTGAGCAGTTCTTC
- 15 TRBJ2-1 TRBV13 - CASSLRDPKYNEQFF TGTGCCAGCAGCTTACGGGACCCCAAATACAATGAGCAGTTCTTC
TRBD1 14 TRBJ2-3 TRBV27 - CASSADRVPDTQYF TGTGCCAGCAGTGCGGACAGGGTCCCAGATACGCAGTATTTT
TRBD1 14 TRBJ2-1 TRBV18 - CASSPGQAPAEQFF TGTGCCAGCTCACCGGGACAGGCCCCGGCCGAGCAGTTCTTC
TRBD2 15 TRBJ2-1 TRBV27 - CASSTRAGTNNEQFF TGTGCCAGCAGTACCAGAGCGGGAACCAACAATGAGCAGTTCTTC
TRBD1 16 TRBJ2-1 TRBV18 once CASSPQRTGVYNEQFF TGTGCCAGCTCACCTCAAAGGACAGGGGTCTACAATGAGCAGTTCTTC
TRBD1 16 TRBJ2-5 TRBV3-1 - CANSQEWTGGLETQYF TGTGCCAACAGCCAAGAATGGACAGGGGGTTTAGAGACCCAGTACTTC